This T cell receptor beta chain derives from a study of blood T cell repertoires in COVID-19. Study-wide context: The cDNA or gDNA used as material had been derived from T cells, B-cell-depleted T cells, or PBMCs.

Germline values: CDR1 ENHRY, CDR2 SYGVKD. The CDR3 has 12 residues. The junction had 4 bases not matched to a gene; V was cut back by 6 bases and J by 6 bases. Sequencing used immunoSEQ multiplex PCR; TCRdb keeps in-frame clones, though not all of them. The table has roughly 71,000 clones, roughly 85% seen once. Material: peripheral blood. This clonotype was obtained from a man under 40 with acute or convalescent COVID-19. The chain joins TRBV10-3 to TRBJ1-2, with 7 bases fitting TRBD1. The CDR3 DNA reads TGTGCCATCAGCAGACAGGGCCATGGCTACACCTTC. Its protein is CAISRQGHGYTF.